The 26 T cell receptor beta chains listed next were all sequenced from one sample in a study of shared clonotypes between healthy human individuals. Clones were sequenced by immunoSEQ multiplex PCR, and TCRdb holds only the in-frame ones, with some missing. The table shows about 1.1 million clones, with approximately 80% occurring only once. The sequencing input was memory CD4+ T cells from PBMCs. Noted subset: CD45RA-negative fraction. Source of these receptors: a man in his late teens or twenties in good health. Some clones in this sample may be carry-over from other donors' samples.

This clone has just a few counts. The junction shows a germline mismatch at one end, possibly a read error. CDR3 protein: CASSLNIGPILF. The CDR3 region has the DNA TGTGCCAGCAGCTTAAACATCGGGCCCATACTCTTC. V and J are TRBV7-9 and TRBJ2-7; D call uncertain. Germline V CDR1 and CDR2: SEHNR, FQNEAQ (reference sequence). The CDR3 contains 12 residues.

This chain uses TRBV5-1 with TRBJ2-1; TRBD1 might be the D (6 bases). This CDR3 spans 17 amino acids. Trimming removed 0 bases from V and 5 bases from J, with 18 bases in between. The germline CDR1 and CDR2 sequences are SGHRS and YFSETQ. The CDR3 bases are TGCGCCAGCAGCTTGGGCCATCGGAGCGGACAGCACAATGAGCAGTTCTTC. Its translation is CASSLGHRSGQHNEQFF.

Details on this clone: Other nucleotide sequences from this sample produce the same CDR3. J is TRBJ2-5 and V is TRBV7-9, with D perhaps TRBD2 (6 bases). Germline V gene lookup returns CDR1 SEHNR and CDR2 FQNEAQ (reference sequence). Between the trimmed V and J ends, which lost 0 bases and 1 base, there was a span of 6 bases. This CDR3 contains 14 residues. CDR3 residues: CASSLASGQETQYF. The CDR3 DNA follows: TGTGCCAGCAGCTTAGCTAGCGGCCAAGAGACCCAGTACTTC.

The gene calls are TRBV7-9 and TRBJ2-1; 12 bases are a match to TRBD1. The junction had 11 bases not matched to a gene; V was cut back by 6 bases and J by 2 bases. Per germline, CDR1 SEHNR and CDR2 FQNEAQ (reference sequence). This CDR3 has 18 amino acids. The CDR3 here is CASRGTGGFSHTYNEQFF. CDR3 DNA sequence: TGTGCCAGCAGGGGGACAGGGGGCTTTTCCCACACCTACAATGAGCAGTTCTTC.

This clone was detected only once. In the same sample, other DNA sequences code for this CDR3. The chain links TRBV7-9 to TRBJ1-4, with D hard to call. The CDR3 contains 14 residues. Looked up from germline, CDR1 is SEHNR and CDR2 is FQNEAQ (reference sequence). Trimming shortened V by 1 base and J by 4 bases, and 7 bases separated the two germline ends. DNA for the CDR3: TGTGCCAGCAGCTTAGGACAAGTTAATGAAAAACTGTTTTTT. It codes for CASSLGQVNEKLFF.

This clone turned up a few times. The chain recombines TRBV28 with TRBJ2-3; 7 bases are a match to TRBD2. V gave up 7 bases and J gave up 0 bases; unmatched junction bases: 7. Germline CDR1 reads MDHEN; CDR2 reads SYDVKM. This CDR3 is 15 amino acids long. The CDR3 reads CASKFAGVSTDTQYF. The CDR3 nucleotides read TGTGCCAGCAAATTTGCGGGGGTTAGCACAGATACGCAGTATTTT. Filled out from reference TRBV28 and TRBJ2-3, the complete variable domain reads DVKVTQSSRYLVKRTGEKVFLECVQDMDHENMFWYRQDPGLGLRLIYFSYDVKMKEKGDIPEGYSVSREKKERFSLILESASTNQTSMYLCASKFAGVSTDTQYFGPGTRLTVL.

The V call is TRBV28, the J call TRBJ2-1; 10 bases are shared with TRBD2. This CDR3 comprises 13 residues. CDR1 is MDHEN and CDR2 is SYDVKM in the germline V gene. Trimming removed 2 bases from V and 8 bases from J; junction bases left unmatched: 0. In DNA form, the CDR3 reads TGTGCCAGCAGTTTACTAGCGGGAGATGAGCAGTTCTTC. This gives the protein CASSLLAGDEQFF.

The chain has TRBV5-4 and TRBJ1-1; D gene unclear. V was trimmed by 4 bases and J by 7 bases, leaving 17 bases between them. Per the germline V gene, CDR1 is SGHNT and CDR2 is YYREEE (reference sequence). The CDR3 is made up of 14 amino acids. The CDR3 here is CASSPPWRDNEAFF. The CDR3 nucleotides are TGTGCCAGCAGCCCGCCTTGGAGGGATAATGAAGCTTTCTTT.

CDR3 in amino acids: CASSLSIGYPLDMETQYF. The CDR3 DNA is TGTGCCAGCAGTTTATCGATAGGGTACCCCCTAGATATGGAGACCCAGTACTTC. The chain combines TRBV27 with TRBJ2-5, with D uncertain. Trimming stripped 0 bases from V and 5 bases from J, with 22 bases between. The CDR3 has 18 residues. The germline CDR1 and CDR2 sequences are MNHEY and SMNVEV (reference sequence).

The CDR3 DNA reads TGCAGCGTTGACGTTGGACTAGACGAGCAGTACTTC. Its protein is CSVDVGLDEQYF. The genes are TRBV29-1 and TRBJ2-7; 7 nucleotides agree with TRBD2. V shed 3 bases and J 5 bases; nucleotides not matched to a gene: 4. Germline V gene data show CDR1 as SQVTM and CDR2 as ANQGSEA. The length of the CDR3 is 12 residues.

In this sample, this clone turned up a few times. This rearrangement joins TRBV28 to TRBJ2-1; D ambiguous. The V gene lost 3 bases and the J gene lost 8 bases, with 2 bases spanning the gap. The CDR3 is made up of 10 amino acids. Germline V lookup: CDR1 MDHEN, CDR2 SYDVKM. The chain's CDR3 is CASSLYEQFF. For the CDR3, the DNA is TGTGCCAGCAGTTTGTATGAGCAGTTCTTC.

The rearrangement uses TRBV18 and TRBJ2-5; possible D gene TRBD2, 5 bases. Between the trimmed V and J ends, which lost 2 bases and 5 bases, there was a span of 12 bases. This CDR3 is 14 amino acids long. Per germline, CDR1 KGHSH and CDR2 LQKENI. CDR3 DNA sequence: TGTGCCAGCTCACCAAGGGATGGCGGGGAGACCCAGTACTTC. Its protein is CASSPRDGGETQYF.

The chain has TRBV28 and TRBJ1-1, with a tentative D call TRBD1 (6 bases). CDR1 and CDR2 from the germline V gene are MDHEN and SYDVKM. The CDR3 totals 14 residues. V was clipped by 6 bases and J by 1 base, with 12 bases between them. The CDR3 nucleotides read TGTGCCAGCAGGCTAGGGGGAACGAACACTGAAGCTTTCTTT. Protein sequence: CASRLGGTNTEAFF. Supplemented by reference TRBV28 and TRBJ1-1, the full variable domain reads DVKVTQSSRYLVKRTGEKVFLECVQDMDHENMFWYRQDPGLGLRLIYFSYDVKMKEKGDIPEGYSVSREKKERFSLILESASTNQTSMYLCASRLGGTNTEAFFGQGTRLTVV.

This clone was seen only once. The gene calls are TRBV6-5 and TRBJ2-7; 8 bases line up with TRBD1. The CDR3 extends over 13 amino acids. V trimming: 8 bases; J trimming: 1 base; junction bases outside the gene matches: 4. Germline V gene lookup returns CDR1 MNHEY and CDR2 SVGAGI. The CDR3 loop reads CASGYRGSYEQYF. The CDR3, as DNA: TGTGCCAGCGGGTACAGGGGGTCCTACGAGCAGTACTTC.

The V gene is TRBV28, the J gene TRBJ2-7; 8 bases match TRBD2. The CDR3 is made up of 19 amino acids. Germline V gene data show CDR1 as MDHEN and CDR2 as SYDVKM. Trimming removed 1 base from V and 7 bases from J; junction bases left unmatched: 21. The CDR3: CASSLLWDLKAGGSGEQYF. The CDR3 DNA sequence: TGTGCCAGCAGTTTATTATGGGACTTGAAGGCGGGAGGATCTGGGGAGCAGTACTTC. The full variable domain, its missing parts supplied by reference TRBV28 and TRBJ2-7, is DVKVTQSSRYLVKRTGEKVFLECVQDMDHENMFWYRQDPGLGLRLIYFSYDVKMKEKGDIPEGYSVSREKKERFSLILESASTNQTSMYLCASSLLWDLKAGGSGEQYFGPGTRLTVT.

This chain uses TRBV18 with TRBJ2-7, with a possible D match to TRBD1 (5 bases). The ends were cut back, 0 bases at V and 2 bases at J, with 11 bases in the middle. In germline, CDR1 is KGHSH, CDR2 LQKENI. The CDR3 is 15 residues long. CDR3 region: CASSPPQGAPYEQYF. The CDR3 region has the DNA TGTGCCAGCTCACCACCGCAAGGGGCCCCCTACGAGCAGTACTTC.

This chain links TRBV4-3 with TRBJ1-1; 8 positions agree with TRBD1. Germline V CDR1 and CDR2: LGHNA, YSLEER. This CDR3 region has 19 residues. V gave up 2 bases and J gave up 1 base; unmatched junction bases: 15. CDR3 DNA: TGCGCCAGCAGCCAATCACGGACAGGGACGGCTTTTCAGAACACTGAAGCTTTCTTT. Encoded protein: CASSQSRTGTAFQNTEAFF.

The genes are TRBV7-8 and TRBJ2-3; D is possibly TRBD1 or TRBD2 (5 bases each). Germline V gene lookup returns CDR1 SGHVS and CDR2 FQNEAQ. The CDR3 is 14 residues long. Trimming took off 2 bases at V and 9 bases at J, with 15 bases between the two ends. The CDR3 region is CASSLPPGSGTQYF. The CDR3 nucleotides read TGTGCCAGCAGCTTACCACCAGGGAGCGGCACGCAGTATTTT. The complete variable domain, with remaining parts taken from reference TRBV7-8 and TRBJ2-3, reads GAGVSQSPRYKVAKRGQDVALRCDPISGHVSLFWYQQALGQGPEFLTYFQNEAQLDKSGLPSDRFFAERPEGSVSTLKIQRTQQEDSAVYLCASSLPPGSGTQYFGPGTRLTVL.

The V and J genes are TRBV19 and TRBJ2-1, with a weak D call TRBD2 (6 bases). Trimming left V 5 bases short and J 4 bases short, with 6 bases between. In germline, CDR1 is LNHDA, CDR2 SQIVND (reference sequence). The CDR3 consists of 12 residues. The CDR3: CASSAGYNEQFF. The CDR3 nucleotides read TGTGCCAGTAGTGCGGGATACAATGAGCAGTTCTTC.

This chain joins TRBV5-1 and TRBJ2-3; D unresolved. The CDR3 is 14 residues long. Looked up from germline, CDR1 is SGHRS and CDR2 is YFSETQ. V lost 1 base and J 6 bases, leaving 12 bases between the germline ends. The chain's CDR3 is CASSLSVQVDTQYF. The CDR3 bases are TGCGCCAGCAGCTTGTCAGTCCAGGTTGATACGCAGTATTTT.

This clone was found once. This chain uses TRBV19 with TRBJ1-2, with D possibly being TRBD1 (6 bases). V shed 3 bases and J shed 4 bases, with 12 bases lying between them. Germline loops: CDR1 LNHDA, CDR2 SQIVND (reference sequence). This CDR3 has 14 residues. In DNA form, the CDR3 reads TGTGCCAGTAGTATCGGACAGCACACCTATGGCTACACCTTC. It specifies CASSIGQHTYGYTF.

Here the CDR3 reads CASSFPKLAGDNEQFF. CDR3 nucleotides: TGTGCCAGCAGCTTCCCCAAGCTAGCGGGAGACAATGAGCAGTTCTTC. The chain couples TRBV11-2 to TRBJ2-1; TRBD2 agrees at 10 bases. Losses at the gene ends were 3 bases for V and 5 bases for J; bases not matched to a gene: 7. The CDR3 sequence is 16 residues long. Germline V gene sequence: CDR1 SGHAT, CDR2 FQNNGV.

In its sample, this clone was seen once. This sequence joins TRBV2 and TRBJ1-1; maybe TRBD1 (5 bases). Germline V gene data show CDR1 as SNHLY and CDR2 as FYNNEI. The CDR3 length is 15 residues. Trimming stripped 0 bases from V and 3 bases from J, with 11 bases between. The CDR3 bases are TGTGCCAGCAGTGAAGCGCAGATGGGGGACACTGAAGCTTTCTTT. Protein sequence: CASSEAQMGDTEAFF. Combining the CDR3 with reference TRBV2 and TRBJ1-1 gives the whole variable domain EPEVTQTPSHQVTQMGQEVILRCVPISNHLYFYWYRQILGQKVEFLVSFYNNEISEKSEIFDDQFSVERPDGSNFTLKIRSTKLEDSAMYFCASSEAQMGDTEAFFGQGTRLTVV.

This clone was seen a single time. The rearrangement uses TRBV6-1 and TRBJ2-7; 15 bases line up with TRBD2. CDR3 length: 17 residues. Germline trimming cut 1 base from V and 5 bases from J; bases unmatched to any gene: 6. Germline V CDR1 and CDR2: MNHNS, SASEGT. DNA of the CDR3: TGTGCCAGCAGTGAAGTTAGGACTAGCGGGAGGGGCCACGAGCAGTACTTC. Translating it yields CASSEVRTSGRGHEQYF.

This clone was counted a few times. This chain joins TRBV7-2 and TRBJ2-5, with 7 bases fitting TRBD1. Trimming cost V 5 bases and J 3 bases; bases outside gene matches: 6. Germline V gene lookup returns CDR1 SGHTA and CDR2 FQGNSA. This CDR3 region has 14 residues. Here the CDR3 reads CASSTGTAKETQYF. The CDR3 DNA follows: TGTGCCAGCAGCACCGGGACAGCAAAAGAGACCCAGTACTTC.

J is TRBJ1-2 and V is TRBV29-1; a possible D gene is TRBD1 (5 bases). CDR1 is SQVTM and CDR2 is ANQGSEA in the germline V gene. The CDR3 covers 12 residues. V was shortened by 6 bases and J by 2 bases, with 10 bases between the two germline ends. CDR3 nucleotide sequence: TGCAGCGTAGGGGAGGAAAACTATGGCTACACCTTC. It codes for CSVGEENYGYTF.